This T cell receptor beta chain derives from a study of blood T cell repertoires in COVID-19. Background on the study: Acute-phase and convalescent COVID-19 samples originated in the United States, Italy and Spain.

V was trimmed by 5 bases and J by 2 bases, leaving 9 bases between them. CDR1 SGHTA and CDR2 FQGNSA come from the germline V gene. The CDR3 runs to 13 residues. This clone was observed once. Other DNA sequences within the sample encode an identical CDR3. Assay used: immunoSEQ multiplex PCR; TCRdb lists only in-frame clones, some missing. The sample has more than 200,000 clones; over 85% are singletons. This TCR came from a woman younger than 45 with acute COVID-19. This chain links TRBV7-2 with TRBJ1-2, with D maybe TRBD1 (6 bases). Input material: PBMCs or T cells enriched from blood (not recorded which). CDR3 sequence (DNA): TGTGCCAGCAGCCCCGGACAGAACTATGGCTACACCTTC. Amino acids: CASSPGQNYGYTF.